This record covers a single T cell receptor beta chain. This sample was taken from a study of blood T cell repertoires in COVID-19. Study-level information: COVID-19 samples from acute and convalescent phases originated in the United States, Italy and Spain.

The CDR3 sequence is 14 residues long. V dropped 2 bases and J dropped 7; count of bases not matched to a gene: 2. Germline V gene lookup returns CDR1 MDHEN and CDR2 SYDVKM. As originally analysed: From reference gene primer amplification, estimates of nucleated cell counts were derived. Assay: immunoSEQ multiplex PCR; the TCRdb copy retains only in-frame clones and omits some. V and J calls plus clone size are reproduced from that table; the DNA served to infer D and trimming. The sample yields about 210,000 clones, roughly 87% seen once. Enrollees, roughly 18 to 95 years old, lived in approximately 24 US areas. The study assigned cohorts using participant-reported clinical history.

Sample: PBMCs or T cells enriched from blood (not recorded which). The TCR sequence derives from a man aged 18-30 years with acute COVID-19. The V gene is TRBV28, the J gene TRBJ1-4; TRBD1 aligns across 9 bases. This CDR3 reads CASSLGDRAEKLFF. Here the CDR3 DNA reads TGTGCCAGCAGTTTAGGGGACAGGGCTGAAAAACTGTTTTTT.